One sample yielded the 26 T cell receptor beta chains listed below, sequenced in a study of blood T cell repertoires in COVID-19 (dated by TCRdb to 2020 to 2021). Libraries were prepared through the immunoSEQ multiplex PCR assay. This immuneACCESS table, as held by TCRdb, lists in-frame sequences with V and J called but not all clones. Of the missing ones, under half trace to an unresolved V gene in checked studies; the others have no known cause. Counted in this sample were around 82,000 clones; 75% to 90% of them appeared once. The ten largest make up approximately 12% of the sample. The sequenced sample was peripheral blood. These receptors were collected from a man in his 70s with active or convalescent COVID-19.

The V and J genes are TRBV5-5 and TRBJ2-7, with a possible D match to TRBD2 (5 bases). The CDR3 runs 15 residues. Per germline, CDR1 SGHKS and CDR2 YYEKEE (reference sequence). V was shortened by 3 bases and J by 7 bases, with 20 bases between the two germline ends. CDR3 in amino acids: CASSSSRIPTGEQYF. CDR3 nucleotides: TGTGCCAGCAGCTCTTCTCGGATACCCACGGGGGAGCAGTACTTC. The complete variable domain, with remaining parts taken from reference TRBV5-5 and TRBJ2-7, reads DAGVTQSPTHLIKTRGQQVTLRCSPISGHKSVSWYQQVLGQGPQFIFQYYEKEERGRGNFPDRFSARQFPNYSSELNVNALLLGDSALYLCASSSSRIPTGEQYFGPGTRLTVT.

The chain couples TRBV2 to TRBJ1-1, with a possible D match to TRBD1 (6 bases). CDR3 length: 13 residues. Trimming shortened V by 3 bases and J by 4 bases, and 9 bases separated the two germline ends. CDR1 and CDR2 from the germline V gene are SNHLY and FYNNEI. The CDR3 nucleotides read TGTGCCAGCAGTGACCTGGGGGCCACTGAAGCTTTCTTT. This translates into CASSDLGATEAFF.

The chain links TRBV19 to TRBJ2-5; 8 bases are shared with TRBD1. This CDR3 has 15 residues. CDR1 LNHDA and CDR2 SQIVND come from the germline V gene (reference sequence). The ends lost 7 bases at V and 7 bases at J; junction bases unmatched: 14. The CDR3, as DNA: TGTGCCAGTACCCCCCGGGTTGCAGGGGGCGTGACCCAGTACTTC. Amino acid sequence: CASTPRVAGGVTQYF.

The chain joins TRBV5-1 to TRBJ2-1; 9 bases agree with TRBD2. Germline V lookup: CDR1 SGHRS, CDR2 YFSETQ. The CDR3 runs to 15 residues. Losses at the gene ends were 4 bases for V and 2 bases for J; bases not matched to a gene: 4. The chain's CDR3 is CASSKTSGTYNEQFF. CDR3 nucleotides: TGCGCCAGCAGCAAGACTAGCGGAACCTACAATGAGCAGTTCTTC. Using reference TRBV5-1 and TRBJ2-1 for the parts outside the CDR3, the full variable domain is KAGVTQTPRYLIKTRGQQVTLSCSPISGHRSVSWYQQTPGQGLQFLFEYFSETQRNKGNFPGRFSGRQFSNSRSEMNVSTLELGDSALYLCASSKTSGTYNEQFFGPGTRLTVL.

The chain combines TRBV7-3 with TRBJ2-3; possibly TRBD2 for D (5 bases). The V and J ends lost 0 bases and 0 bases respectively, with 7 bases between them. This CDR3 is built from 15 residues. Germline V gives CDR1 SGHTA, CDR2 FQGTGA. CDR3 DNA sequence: TGTGCCAGCAGCTTAACAAGGACTAGCACAGATACGCAGTATTTT. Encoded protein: CASSLTRTSTDTQYF.

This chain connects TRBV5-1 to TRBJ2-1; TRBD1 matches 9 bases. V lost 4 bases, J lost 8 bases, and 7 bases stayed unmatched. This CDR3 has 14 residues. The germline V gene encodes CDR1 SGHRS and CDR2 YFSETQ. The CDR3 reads CASSQDRGGDEQFF. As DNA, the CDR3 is TGCGCCAGCAGCCAGGACAGGGGTGGGGATGAGCAGTTCTTC.

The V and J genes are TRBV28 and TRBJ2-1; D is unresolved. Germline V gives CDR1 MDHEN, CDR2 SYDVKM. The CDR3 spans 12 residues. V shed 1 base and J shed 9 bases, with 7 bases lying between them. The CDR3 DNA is TGTGCCAGCAGTTTATTTACCGGTGAGCAGTTCTTC. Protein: CASSLFTGEQFF.

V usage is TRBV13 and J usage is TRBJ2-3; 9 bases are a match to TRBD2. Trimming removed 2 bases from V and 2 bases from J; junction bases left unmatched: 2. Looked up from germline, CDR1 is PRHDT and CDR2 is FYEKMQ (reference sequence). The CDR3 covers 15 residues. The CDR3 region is CASSLLAGATDTQYF. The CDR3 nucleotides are TGTGCCAGCAGCTTATTAGCGGGGGCCACAGATACGCAGTATTTT.

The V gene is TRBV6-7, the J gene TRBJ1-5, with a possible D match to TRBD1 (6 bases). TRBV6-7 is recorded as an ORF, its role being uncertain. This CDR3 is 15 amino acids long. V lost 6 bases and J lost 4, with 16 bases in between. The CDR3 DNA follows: TGTGCCAGCAGAAAACAGGGAATTGGGAATCAGCCCCAGCATTTT. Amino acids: CASRKQGIGNQPQHF.

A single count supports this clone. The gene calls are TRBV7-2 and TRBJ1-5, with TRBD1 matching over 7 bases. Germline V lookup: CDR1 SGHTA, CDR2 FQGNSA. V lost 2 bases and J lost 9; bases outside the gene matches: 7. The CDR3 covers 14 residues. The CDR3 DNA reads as TGTGCCAGCAGCTTACAGACAGGGAAACGGCCCCAGCATTTT. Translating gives CASSLQTGKRPQHF.

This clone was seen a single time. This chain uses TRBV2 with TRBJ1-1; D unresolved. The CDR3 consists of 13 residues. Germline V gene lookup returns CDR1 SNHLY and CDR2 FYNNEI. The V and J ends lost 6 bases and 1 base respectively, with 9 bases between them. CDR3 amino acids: CASSPGWNTEAFF. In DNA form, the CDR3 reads TGTGCCAGCAGCCCGGGGTGGAACACTGAAGCTTTCTTT.

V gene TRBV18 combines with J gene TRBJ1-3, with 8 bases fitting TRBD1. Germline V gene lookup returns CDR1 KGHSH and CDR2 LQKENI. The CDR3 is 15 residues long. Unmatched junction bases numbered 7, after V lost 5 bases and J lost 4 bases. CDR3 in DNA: TGTGCCAGCTCATCCCGGACAGGGCAAGGAAACACCATATATTTT. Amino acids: CASSSRTGQGNTIYF. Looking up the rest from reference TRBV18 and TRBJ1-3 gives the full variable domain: NAGVMQNPRHLVRRRGQEARLRCSPMKGHSHVYWYRQLPEEGLKFMVYLQKENIIDESGMPKERFSAEFPKEGPSILRIQQVVRGDSAAYFCASSSRTGQGNTIYFGEGSWLTVV.

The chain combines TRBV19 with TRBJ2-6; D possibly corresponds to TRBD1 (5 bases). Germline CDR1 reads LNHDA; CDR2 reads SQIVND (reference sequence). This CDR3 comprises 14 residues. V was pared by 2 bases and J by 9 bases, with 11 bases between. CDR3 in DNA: TGTGCCAGTAGTATAAGGACATTTGACAACGTCCTGACTTTC. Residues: CASSIRTFDNVLTF.

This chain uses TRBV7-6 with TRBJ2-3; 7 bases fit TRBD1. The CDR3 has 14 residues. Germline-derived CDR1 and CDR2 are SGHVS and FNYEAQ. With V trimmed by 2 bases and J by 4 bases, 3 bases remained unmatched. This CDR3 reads CASSLNRGADTQYF. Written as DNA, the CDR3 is TGTGCCAGCAGCTTAAACAGGGGTGCAGATACGCAGTATTTT. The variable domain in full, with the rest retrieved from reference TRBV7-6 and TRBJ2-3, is GAGVSQSPRYKVTKRGQDVALRCDPISGHVSLYWYRQALGQGPEFLTYFNYEAQQDKSGLPNDRFSAERPEGSISTLTIQRTEQRDSAMYRCASSLNRGADTQYFGPGTRLTVL.

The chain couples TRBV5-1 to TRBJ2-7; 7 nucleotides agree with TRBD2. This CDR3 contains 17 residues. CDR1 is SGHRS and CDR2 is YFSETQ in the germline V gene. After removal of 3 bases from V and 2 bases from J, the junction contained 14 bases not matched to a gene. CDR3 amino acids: CASSWEGQLLVPYEQYF. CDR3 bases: TGCGCCAGCAGCTGGGAGGGGCAGCTGTTAGTCCCCTACGAGCAGTACTTC.

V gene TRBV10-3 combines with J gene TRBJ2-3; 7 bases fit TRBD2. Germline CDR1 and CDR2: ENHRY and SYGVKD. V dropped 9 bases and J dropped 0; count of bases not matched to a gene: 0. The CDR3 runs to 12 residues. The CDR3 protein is CAMGGSTDTQYF. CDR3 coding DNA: TGTGCCATGGGAGGGAGCACAGATACGCAGTATTTT.

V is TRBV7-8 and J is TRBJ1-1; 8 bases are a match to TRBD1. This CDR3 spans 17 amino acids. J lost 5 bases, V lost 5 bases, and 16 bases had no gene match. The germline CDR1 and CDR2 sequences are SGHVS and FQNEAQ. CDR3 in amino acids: CASSRQVPPGGDTEAFF. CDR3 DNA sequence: TGTGCCAGCAGCCGACAGGTCCCTCCAGGGGGCGATACTGAAGCTTTCTTT.

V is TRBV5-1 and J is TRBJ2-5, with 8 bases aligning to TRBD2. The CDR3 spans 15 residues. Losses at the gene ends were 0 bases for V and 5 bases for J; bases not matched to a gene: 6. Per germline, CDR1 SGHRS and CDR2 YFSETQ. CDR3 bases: TGCGCCAGCAGCTTGGTTGGCGGGGGGATGGAGACCCAGTACTTC. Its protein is CASSLVGGGMETQYF.

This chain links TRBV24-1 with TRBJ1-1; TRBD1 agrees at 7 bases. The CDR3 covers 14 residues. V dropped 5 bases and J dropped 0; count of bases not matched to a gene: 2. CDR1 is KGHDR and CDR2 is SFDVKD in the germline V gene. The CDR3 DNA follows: TGTGCCACCAGTGCGACAGGGATGAACACTGAAGCTTTCTTT. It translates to CATSATGMNTEAFF.

CDR3 in amino acids: CASSQGSSTDTQYF. CDR3 DNA: TGTGCCAGCAGCCAAGGTAGCAGCACAGATACGCAGTATTTT. This chain connects TRBV4-2 to TRBJ2-3, with unresolved D. Germline-derived CDR1 and CDR2 are LGHNA and YNFKEQ. Deletions cut 1 base from V and 0 bases from J, with 5 bases between. The CDR3 totals 14 residues.

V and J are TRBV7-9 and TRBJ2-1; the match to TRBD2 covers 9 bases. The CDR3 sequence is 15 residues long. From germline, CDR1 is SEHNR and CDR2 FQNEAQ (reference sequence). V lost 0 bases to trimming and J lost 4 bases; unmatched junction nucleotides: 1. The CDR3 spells CASSLASGGYNEQFF. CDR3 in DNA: TGTGCCAGCAGCTTAGCGAGCGGGGGGTACAATGAGCAGTTCTTC.

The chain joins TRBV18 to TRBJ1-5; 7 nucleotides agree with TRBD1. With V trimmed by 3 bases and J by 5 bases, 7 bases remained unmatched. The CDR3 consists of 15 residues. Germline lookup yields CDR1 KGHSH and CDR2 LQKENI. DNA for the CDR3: TGTGCCAGCTCACCCATGGGACAGTTCGATCAGCCCCAGCATTTT. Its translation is CASSPMGQFDQPQHF.

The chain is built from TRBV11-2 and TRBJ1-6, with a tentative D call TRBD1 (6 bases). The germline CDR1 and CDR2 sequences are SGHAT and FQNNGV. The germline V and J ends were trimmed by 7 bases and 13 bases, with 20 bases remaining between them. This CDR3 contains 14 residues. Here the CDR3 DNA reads TGTGCCAGCAAGACTGCAGGGGCCGCGGCCCCCCTCCACTTT. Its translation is CASKTAGAAAPLHF. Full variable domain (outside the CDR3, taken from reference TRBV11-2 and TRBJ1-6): EAGVAQSPRYKIIEKRQSVAFWCNPISGHATLYWYQQILGQGPKLLIQFQNNGVVDDSQLPKDRFSAERLKGVDSTLKIQPAKLEDSAVYLCASKTAGAAAPLHFGNGTRLTVT.

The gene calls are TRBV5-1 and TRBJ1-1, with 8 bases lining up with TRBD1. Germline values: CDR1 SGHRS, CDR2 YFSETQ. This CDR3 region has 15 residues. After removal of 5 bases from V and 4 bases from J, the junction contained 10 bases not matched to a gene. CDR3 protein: CASSRTGRYATEAFF. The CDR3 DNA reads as TGCGCCAGCAGTCGGACAGGGAGGTACGCCACTGAAGCTTTCTTT.

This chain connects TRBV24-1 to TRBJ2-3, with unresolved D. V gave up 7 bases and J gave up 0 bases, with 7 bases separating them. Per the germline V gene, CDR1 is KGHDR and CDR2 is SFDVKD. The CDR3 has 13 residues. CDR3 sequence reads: CATRAFSTDTQYF. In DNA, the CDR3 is TGTGCCACCAGGGCTTTTAGCACAGATACGCAGTATTTT.

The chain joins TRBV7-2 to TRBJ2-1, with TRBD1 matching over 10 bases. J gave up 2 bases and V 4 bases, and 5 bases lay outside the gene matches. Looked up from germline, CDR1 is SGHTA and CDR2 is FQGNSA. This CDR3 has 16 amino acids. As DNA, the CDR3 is TGTGCCAGCAGCTATTCCGGGACAGGGGCCTACAATGAGCAGTTCTTC. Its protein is CASSYSGTGAYNEQFF.